The 23 T cell receptor beta chains presented below share a single source sample, sequenced in a study of shared clonotypes between healthy human individuals. This table comes from immunoSEQ multiplex PCR, and its TCRdb copy is limited to in-frame clones, with some not included. The profile shows hundreds of thousands of clones, approximately 96% of them singletons. CD45RO-negative, CCR7-positively selected cells formed the naive CD8 fraction, excluding terminally differentiated effector memory CD45RA+ cells. The sequenced material came from naive CD8+ T cells sorted from blood. Receptors were obtained from a woman younger than 45 in good health.

CDR3 in DNA: TGTGCCAGCAGATGGGGGACACAAGACACTGAAGCTTTCTTT. Translating gives CASRWGTQDTEAFF. V gene TRBV27 combines with J gene TRBJ1-1; perhaps TRBD1 as D (6 bases). This CDR3 contains 14 residues. Germline lookup yields CDR1 MNHEY and CDR2 SMNVEV (reference sequence). Trimming removed 6 bases from V and 3 bases from J, with 14 bases in between.

Concerning this clone: The junction departs from the called germline gene at one end, perhaps through a read error. V usage is TRBV9 and J usage is TRBJ2-3; 9 bases align to TRBD2. This CDR3 contains 15 residues. Germline assignment: CDR1 SGDLS and CDR2 YYNGEE. The CDR3 reads CASTVAGVPTDTQYF. As DNA, the CDR3 is TGTGCCAGCACCGTAGCGGGAGTCCCCACAGATACGCAGTATTTT.

A remark on this clone: The junction shows a germline mismatch at one end, possibly a read error. V usage is TRBV28 and J usage is TRBJ1-5; D is unresolved. In germline, CDR1 is MDHEN, CDR2 SYDVKM. This CDR3 comprises 15 residues. Here the CDR3 reads CASRFPWDSNQPQHF. The CDR3 DNA reads TGTGCCAGCCGTTTTCCATGGGATAGCAATCAGCCCCAGCATTTT.

This clone was found a few times. This chain uses TRBV30 with TRBJ2-3, with 14 bases aligning to TRBD2. Germline V lookup: CDR1 GTSNPN, CDR2 SVGIG (reference sequence). The CDR3 loop spans 16 amino acids. Trimming removed 2 bases from V and 3 bases from J; junction bases left unmatched: 4. Written as DNA, the CDR3 is TGTGCCTGGAGTCCGGGACTAGCGGGAGAAACAGATACGCAGTATTTT. This codes for CAWSPGLAGETDTQYF. The variable domain in full, completed from reference TRBV30 and TRBJ2-3, reads SQTIHQWPATLVQPVGSPLSLECTVEGTSNPNLYWYRQAAGRGLQLLFYSVGIGQISSEVPQNLSASRPQDRQFILSSKKLLLSDSGFYLCAWSPGLAGETDTQYFGPGTRLTVL.

V usage is TRBV11-3 and J usage is TRBJ2-7; 7 nucleotides align to TRBD2. The V and J ends lost 5 bases and 4 bases, in that order; junction bases with no gene match: 17. Germline CDR1 and CDR2: SGHNT and YENEEA. CDR3 length: 17 residues. CDR3 sequence: CASSPPPPRGSPYEQYF. The CDR3 DNA is TGTGCCAGCAGCCCCCCCCCGCCTCGCGGGAGTCCGTACGAGCAGTACTTC.

The chain uses TRBV30 and TRBJ2-1, with 10 positions matching TRBD1. The V and J ends lost 2 bases and 5 bases, in that order; junction bases with no gene match: 3. The CDR3 extends over 14 amino acids. Germline V gene sequence: CDR1 GTSNPN, CDR2 SVGIG (reference sequence). Written as DNA, the CDR3 is TGTGCCTGGAGTACCGGGACAGGGGACAATGAGCAGTTCTTC. Encoded protein: CAWSTGTGDNEQFF.

The chain's CDR3 is CASSQVWTAISGANVLTF. CDR3 coding DNA: TGCGCCAGCAGCCAAGTTTGGACAGCTATCTCTGGGGCCAACGTCCTGACTTTC. The chain employs TRBV4-1 and TRBJ2-6; D perhaps matches TRBD1 (6 bases). The CDR3 has 18 amino acids. The germline CDR1 and CDR2 sequences are MGHRA and YSYEKL. With 1 base removed from V and 0 bases from J, the gap between germline ends came to 13 bases.

This clone was detected once. The chain is built from TRBV29-1 and TRBJ2-1, with D perhaps TRBD1 or TRBD2 (6 bases each). Germline CDR1 SQVTM, CDR2 ANQGSEA. V was pared by 4 bases and J by 9 bases, with 19 bases between. The CDR3 sequence is 14 residues long. The CDR3 DNA reads TGCAGCGTTGGAGGGGGGAGGATGACTTTTGAGCAGTTCTTC. Its protein is CSVGGGRMTFEQFF.

The J gene is TRBJ2-1, the V gene TRBV29-1, with D hard to call. This CDR3 is 13 amino acids long. V lost 7 bases and J lost 4, with 14 bases in between. Germline V gene data show CDR1 as SQVTM and CDR2 as ANQGSEA. CDR3 amino acids: CSGLAPSYNEQFF. For the CDR3, the DNA is TGCAGCGGCTTAGCCCCTTCTTACAATGAGCAGTTCTTC.

Written as DNA, the CDR3 is TGTGCCAGCAGCGTGGGGACAGGGGGCCACGAGCAGTACTTC. The encoded protein is CASSVGTGGHEQYF. The chain combines TRBV9 with TRBJ2-7, with 12 bases that match TRBD1. V lost 2 bases and J lost 5; bases outside the gene matches: 2. Germline CDR1 is SGDLS and CDR2 is YYNGEE. This CDR3 spans 14 amino acids.

The V gene is TRBV5-4, the J gene TRBJ2-2; 10 bases fit TRBD2. V shed 3 bases, J shed 4 bases, and the junction held 6 bases outside the gene matches. Germline-derived CDR1 and CDR2 are SGHNT and YYREEE (reference sequence). This CDR3 region has 16 residues. In DNA, the CDR3 is TGTGCCAGCAGCTATCTAGCGGGAGAGGGCACCGGGGAGCTGTTTTTT. Encoded protein: CASSYLAGEGTGELFF.

CDR3 in amino acids: CASRPGSLTGNTIYF. Here the CDR3 DNA reads TGTGCCAGCCGGCCCGGGAGTCTGACTGGAAACACCATATATTTT. The gene calls are TRBV2 and TRBJ1-3, with D uncertain. V dropped 8 bases and J dropped 2 bases, with 16 bases sitting between them. Per germline, CDR1 SNHLY and CDR2 FYNNEI. There are 15 residues in the CDR3.

The chain has TRBV27 and TRBJ2-1; 10 bases line up with TRBD2. The V gene's germline CDR1 is MNHEY and CDR2 SMNVEV (reference sequence). This CDR3 has 16 residues. V was clipped by 0 bases and J by 6 bases; unmatched bases: 5. CDR3 region: CASSLSSSGRINEQFF. CDR3 bases: TGTGCCAGCAGTTTATCGAGTAGCGGGAGGATCAATGAGCAGTTCTTC.

The rearrangement uses TRBV29-1 and TRBJ2-1; no firm D call. The V gene's germline CDR1 is SQVTM and CDR2 ANQGSEA. The CDR3 length is 12 residues. The V end lost 5 bases, the J end lost 6 bases, and 11 bases lay between the germline ends. Here the CDR3 reads CSVFDERNEQFF. The CDR3 DNA reads as TGCAGCGTTTTCGATGAACGCAATGAGCAGTTCTTC.

This sequence joins TRBV5-4 and TRBJ2-3; TRBD1 might be the D (7 bases). The CDR3 runs 16 residues. V lost 0 bases to trimming and J lost 1 base, with 12 bases between them. CDR1 and CDR2 (germline): SGHNT, YYREEE (reference sequence). The CDR3 region is CASSLVAGGRTDTQYF. The CDR3 DNA reads TGTGCCAGCAGCTTGGTGGCAGGGGGGCGCACAGATACGCAGTATTTT.

This chain connects TRBV19 to TRBJ2-7; TRBD2 matches 8 bases. The length of the CDR3 is 13 residues. The germline gives CDR1 LNHDA, CDR2 SQIVND (reference sequence). V lost 6 bases and J lost 6; bases outside the gene matches: 7. As DNA, the CDR3 is TGTGCCAGTAGGAGCGCAAGCGGGGGCGAGCAGTACTTC. Its translation is CASRSASGGEQYF.

The chain employs TRBV29-1 and TRBJ2-1; tentatively, D is TRBD1 (5 bases). Per germline, CDR1 SQVTM and CDR2 ANQGSEA. The CDR3 has 15 amino acids. Trimming left V 0 bases short and J 4 bases short, with 13 bases between. In DNA form, the CDR3 reads TGCAGCGTTGAAGATCAATCGACAGCTTACAATGAGCAGTTCTTC. Its translation is CSVEDQSTAYNEQFF.

The count of this clone is one. V and J are TRBV30 and TRBJ2-1, with 9 bases that match TRBD1. The CDR3 spans 16 residues. The junction had 9 bases not matched to a gene; V was cut back by 6 bases and J by 0 bases. Per germline, CDR1 GTSNPN and CDR2 SVGIG (reference sequence). Here the CDR3 DNA reads TGTGCCTGCAATAGACAGGGGGGGAACTCCTACAATGAGCAGTTCTTC. Translating it yields CACNRQGGNSYNEQFF.

As regards this clone: Other DNA sequences in this sample translate to the same CDR3. The chain carries TRBV28 and TRBJ2-5, with D unresolved. V was cut by 3 bases and J by 5 bases, with 4 bases left in between. Germline loops: CDR1 MDHEN, CDR2 SYDVKM. CDR3 length equals 11 residues. This CDR3 reads CASSLLETQYF. DNA of the CDR3: TGTGCCAGCAGTTTGTTGGAGACCCAGTACTTC.

The chain links TRBV6-6 to TRBJ2-5; unclear D gene. There are 15 residues in the CDR3. Between the trimmed V and J ends, which lost 0 bases and 2 bases, there was a span of 10 bases. Germline V gene data show CDR1 as MNHNY and CDR2 as SVGAGI (reference sequence). In DNA, the CDR3 is TGTGCCAGCAGTTACTCGAGGTTATCTCAAGAGACCCAGTACTTC. Translating gives CASSYSRLSQETQYF.

CDR3 sequence: CASSPKGDRPHEQYF. The CDR3 region has the DNA TGTGCCAGCAGCCCAAAAGGCGACAGACCTCACGAGCAGTACTTC. The rearrangement uses TRBV7-3 and TRBJ2-7; D may be TRBD1 (5 bases). The CDR3 runs 15 residues. The germline V gene encodes CDR1 SGHTA and CDR2 FQGTGA. The V and J ends lost 5 bases and 5 bases respectively, with 19 bases between them.

CDR3 loop: CASSLARGPYNEQFF. Here the CDR3 DNA reads TGTGCCAGCAGCCTCGCAAGGGGCCCCTACAATGAGCAGTTCTTC. The chain couples TRBV11-2 to TRBJ2-1; maybe TRBD1 (5 bases). The CDR3 has 15 amino acids. Trimming left V 5 bases short and J 2 bases short, with 13 bases between. The germline gives CDR1 SGHAT, CDR2 FQNNGV.

This clone was counted once. This chain joins TRBV27 and TRBJ2-7; 8 positions match TRBD2. CDR3 length: 14 residues. The V segment lost 5 bases and the J segment 3 bases; nucleotides outside the gene matches: 6. Germline CDR1 and CDR2: MNHEY and SMNVEV (reference sequence). CDR3 nucleotides: TGTGCCAGCAGTCCTGGGACTAGTTACTACGAGCAGTACTTC. Translating gives CASSPGTSYYEQYF.